The T cell receptor (beta chain) described here comes from a study of T cells in Graves' hyperthyroidism and ophthalmopathy. Amplification of TCR beta CDR3 regions used RNA as the template. Using the HTBI primer set, a first-round RT-PCR was run on the TCR CDR3. TCRdb recomputed calls from the multiplex PCR reads with MiXCR, one row per CDR3 protein. The table shows under 250,000 distinct CDR3 sequences, with around 16% occurring only once. This clonotype was seen many times. Isolation of PBMCs was performed on around 9.3 ml fresh peripheral blood. The receptor's source is a woman in her fifties or sixties with Graves' hyperthyroidism. The sequenced sample consisted of blood.

The CDR3 region has the DNA TGTGCCAGCAGCCAAGGTCATCAGCCCCAGCATTTT. It encodes CASSQGHQPQHF. The J gene is TRBJ1-5, the V gene TRBV4-2; the D is unclear. Per germline, CDR1 LGHNA and CDR2 YNFKEQ. This CDR3 spans 12 amino acids. Trimming shortened V by 1 base and J by 5 bases, and 3 bases separated the two germline ends.